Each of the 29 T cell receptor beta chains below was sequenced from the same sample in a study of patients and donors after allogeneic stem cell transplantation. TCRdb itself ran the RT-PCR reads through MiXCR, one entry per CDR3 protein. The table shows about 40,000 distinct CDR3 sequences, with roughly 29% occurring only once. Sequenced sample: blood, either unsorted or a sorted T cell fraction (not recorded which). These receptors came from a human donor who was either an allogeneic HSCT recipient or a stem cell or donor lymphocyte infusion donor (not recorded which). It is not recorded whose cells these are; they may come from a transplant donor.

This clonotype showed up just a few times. The CDR3 reads CASSLWGVAEAFF. Written as DNA, the CDR3 is TGTGCCAGCTCTCTCTGGGGGGTGGCTGAAGCTTTCTTT. The V gene is TRBV27, the J gene TRBJ1-1; D is perhaps TRBD1 (5 bases). Germline loops: CDR1 MNHEY, CDR2 SMNVEV (reference sequence). V dropped 8 bases and J dropped 6 bases, with 16 bases sitting between them. This CDR3 region has 13 residues.

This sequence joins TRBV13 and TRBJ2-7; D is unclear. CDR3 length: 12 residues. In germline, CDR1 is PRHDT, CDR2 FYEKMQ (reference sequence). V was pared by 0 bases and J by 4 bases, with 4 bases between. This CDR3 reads CASSLGLYEQYF. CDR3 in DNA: TGTGCCAGCAGCTTAGGCCTTTACGAGCAGTACTTC.

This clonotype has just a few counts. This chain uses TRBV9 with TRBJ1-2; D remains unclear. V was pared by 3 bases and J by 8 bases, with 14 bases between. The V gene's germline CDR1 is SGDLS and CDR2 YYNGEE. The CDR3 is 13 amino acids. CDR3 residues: CASSGVNFRGYTF. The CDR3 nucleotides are TGTGCCAGCAGCGGTGTTAATTTTCGAGGCTACACCTTC.

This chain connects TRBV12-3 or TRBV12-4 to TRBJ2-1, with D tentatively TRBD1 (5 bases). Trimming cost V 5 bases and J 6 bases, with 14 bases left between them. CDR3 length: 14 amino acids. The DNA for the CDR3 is TGTGCCAGCAGTCAGACAGAGGTTGGCAATGAGCAGTTCTTC. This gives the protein CASSQTEVGNEQFF.

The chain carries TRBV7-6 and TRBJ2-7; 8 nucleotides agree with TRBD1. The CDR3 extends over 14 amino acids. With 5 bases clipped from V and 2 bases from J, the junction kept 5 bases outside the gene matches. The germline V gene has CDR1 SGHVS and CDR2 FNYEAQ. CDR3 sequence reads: CASSLRTGTYEQYF. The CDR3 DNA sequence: TGTGCCAGCAGCCTCCGGACAGGGACCTACGAGCAGTACTTC.

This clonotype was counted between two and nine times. The CDR3, as DNA: TGTGCCAGCAGTTTAGCGGACAGGAGGATACATAGCAATCAGCCCCAGCATTTT. It specifies CASSLADRRIHSNQPQHF. The chain uses TRBV12-3 or TRBV12-4 and TRBJ1-5; the match to TRBD1 covers 7 bases. The CDR3 loop spans 18 amino acids. V shed 0 bases, J shed 0 bases, and the junction held 8 bases outside the gene matches.

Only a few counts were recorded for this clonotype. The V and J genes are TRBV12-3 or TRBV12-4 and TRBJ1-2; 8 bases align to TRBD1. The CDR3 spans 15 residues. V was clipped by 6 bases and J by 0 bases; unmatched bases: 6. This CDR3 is CASRVDRVANYGYTF. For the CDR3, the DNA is TGTGCCAGCAGAGTGGACAGGGTGGCTAACTATGGCTACACCTTC.

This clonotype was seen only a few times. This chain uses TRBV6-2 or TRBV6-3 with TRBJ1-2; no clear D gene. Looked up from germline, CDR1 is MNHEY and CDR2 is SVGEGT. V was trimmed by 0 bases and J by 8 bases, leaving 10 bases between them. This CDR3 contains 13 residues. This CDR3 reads CASSYSRREGYTF. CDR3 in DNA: TGTGCCAGCAGTTACTCGAGAAGGGAGGGCTACACCTTC.

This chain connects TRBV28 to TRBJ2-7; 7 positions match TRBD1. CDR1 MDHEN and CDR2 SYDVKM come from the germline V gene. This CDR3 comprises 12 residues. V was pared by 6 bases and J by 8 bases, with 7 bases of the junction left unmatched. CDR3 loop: CASSRQGAKQYF. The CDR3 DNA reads TGTGCCAGCAGCCGACAGGGTGCCAAGCAGTACTTC. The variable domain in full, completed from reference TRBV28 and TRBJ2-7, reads DVKVTQSSRYLVKRTGEKVFLECVQDMDHENMFWYRQDPGLGLRLIYFSYDVKMKEKGDIPEGYSVSREKKERFSLILESASTNQTSMYLCASSRQGAKQYFGPGTRLTVT.

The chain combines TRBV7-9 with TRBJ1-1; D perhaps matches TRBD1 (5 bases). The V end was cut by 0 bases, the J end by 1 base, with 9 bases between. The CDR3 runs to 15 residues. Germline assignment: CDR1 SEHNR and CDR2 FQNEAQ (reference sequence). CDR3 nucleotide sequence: TGTGCCAGCAGCTTAGCGCAGGGACGGAACACTGAAGCTTTCTTT. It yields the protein CASSLAQGRNTEAFF.

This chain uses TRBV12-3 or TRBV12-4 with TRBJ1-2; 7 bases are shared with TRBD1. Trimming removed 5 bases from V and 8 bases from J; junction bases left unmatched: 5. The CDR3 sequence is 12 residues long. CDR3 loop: CASSPDREGYTF. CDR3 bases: TGTGCCAGCAGTCCTGACAGGGAAGGCTACACCTTC.

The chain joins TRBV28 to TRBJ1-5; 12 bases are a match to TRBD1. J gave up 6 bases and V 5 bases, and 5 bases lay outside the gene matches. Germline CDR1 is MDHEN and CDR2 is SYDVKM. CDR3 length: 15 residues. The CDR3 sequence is CASSRDRGLGQPQHF. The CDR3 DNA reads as TGTGCCAGCAGTAGGGACAGGGGGCTCGGTCAGCCCCAGCATTTT.

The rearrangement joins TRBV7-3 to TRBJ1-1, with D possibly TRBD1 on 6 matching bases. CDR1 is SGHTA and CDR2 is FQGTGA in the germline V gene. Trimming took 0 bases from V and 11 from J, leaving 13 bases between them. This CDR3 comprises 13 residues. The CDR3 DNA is TGTGCCAGCAGCTTAACTGTGCAGGGGCGGGCTTTCTTT. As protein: CASSLTVQGRAFF.

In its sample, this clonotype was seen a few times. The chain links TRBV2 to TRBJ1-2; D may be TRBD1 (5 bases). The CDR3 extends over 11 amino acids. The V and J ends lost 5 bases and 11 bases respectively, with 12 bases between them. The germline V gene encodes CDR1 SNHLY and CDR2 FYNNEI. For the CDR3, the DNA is TGTGCCAGCAGTCCAGAGGGACGGTACACCTTC. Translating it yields CASSPEGRYTF.

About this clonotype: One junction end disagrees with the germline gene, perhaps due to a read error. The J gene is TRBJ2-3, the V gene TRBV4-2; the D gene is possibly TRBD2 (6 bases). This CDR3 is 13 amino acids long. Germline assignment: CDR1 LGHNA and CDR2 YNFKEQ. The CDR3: CASSQDAWRVSLF. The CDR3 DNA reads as TGTGCCAGCAGCCAAGATGCGTGGAGGGTATCTCTTTTT.

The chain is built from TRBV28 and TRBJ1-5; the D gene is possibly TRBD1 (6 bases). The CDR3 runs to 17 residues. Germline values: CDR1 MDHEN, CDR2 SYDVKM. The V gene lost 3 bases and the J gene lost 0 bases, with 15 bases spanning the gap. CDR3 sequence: CASSLSGGPYSNQPQHF. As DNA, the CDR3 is TGTGCCAGCAGTTTGAGCGGGGGCCCATATAGCAATCAGCCCCAGCATTTT.

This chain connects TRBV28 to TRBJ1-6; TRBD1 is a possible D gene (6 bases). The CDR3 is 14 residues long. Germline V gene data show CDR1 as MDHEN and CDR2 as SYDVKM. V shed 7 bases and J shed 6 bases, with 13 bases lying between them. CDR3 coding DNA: TGTGCCAGCATTGTTAACAGGGTTAATTCACCCCTCCACTTT. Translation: CASIVNRVNSPLHF.

The CDR3 spells CASSRDGLNTEAFF. The CDR3 bases are TGTGCCAGCAGTCGAGACGGACTGAACACTGAAGCTTTCTTT. The J gene is TRBJ1-1, the V gene TRBV12-3 or TRBV12-4; D unresolved. V dropped 5 bases and J dropped 0 bases, with 10 bases sitting between them. This CDR3 comprises 14 residues.

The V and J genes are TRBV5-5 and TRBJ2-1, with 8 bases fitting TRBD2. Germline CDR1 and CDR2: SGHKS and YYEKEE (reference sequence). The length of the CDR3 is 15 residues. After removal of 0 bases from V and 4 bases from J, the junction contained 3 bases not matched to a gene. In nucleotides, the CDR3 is TGTGCCAGCAGCTTGGGACTAGCGTATTACAATGAGCAGTTCTTC. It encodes CASSLGLAYYNEQFF.

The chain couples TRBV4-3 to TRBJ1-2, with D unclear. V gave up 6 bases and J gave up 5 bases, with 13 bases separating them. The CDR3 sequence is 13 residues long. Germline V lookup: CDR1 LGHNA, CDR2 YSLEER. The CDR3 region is CASSQRSGYGYTF. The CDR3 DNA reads TGCGCCAGCAGTCAAAGATCAGGATATGGCTACACCTTC.

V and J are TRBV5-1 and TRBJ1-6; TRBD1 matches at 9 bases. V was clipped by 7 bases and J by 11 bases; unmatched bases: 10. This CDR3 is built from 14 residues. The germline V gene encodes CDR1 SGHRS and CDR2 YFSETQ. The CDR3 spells CASDTGTGQAPLHF. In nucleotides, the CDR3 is TGCGCCAGCGACACCGGGACAGGGCAAGCACCCCTCCACTTT.

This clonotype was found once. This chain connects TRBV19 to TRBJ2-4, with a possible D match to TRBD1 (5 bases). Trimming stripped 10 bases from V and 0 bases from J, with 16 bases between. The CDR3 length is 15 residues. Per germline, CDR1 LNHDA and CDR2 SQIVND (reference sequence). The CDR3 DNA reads TGTGCCACCCATACAGGATTTCTAGCCAAAAACATTCAGTACTTC. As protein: CATHTGFLAKNIQYF.

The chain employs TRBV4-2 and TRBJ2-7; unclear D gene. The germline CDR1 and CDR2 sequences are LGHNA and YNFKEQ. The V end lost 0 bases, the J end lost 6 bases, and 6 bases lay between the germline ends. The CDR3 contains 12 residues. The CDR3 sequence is CASSQEVGEQYF. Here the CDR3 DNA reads TGTGCCAGCAGCCAAGAAGTAGGCGAGCAGTACTTC.

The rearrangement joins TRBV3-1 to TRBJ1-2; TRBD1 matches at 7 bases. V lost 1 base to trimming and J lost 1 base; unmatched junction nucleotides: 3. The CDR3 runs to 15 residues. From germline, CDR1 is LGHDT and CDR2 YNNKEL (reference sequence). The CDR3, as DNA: TGTGCCAGCAGCCAAGGAGGGGGCAGTAACTATGGCTACACCTTC. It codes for CASSQGGGSNYGYTF.

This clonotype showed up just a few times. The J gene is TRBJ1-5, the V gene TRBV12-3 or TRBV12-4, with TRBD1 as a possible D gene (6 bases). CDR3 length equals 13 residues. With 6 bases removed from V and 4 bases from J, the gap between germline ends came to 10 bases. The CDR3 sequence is CASSSTGNQPQHF. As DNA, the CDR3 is TGTGCCAGCAGCTCGACAGGTAATCAGCCCCAGCATTTT.

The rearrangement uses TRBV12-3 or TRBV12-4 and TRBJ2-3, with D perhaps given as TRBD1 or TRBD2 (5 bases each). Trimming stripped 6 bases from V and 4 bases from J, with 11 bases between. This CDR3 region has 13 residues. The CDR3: CASRSGQSDTQYF. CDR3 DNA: TGTGCCAGCAGAAGCGGACAATCAGATACGCAGTATTTT.

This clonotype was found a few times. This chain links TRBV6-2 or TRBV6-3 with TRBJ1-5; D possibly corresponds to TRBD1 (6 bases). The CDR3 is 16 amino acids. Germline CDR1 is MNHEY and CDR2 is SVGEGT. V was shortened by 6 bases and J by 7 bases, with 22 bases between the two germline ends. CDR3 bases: TGTGCCAGCAGCCCCGGGACAAAACCCCCGTTCCAGCCCCAGCATTTT. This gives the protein CASSPGTKPPFQPQHF.

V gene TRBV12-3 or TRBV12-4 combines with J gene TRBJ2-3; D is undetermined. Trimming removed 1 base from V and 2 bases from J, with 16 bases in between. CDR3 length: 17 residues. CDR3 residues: CASSLGSYSPNTDTQYF. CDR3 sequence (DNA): TGTGCCAGCAGTTTAGGAAGTTACAGTCCCAACACAGATACGCAGTATTTT.

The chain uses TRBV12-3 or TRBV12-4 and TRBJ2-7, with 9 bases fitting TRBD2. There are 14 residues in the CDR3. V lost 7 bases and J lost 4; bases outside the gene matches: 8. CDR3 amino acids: CASTAGTSLYEQYF. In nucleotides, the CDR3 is TGTGCCAGCACTGCCGGGACTAGCTTATACGAGCAGTACTTC.